This TCR beta chain was identified in a study of high-grade serous ovarian cancer treatment subgroups. Across the study: Mean per sample: around 14,000 reads, some 8,100 unique TCR beta rearrangements.

Sequenced by immunoSEQ multiplex PCR; TCRdb stores in-frame clones only, minus some. The sample consists of under 20,000 clones, roughly 67% of them appearing once. Study-wide points: Same-patient tumor repertoires overlapped at roughly 0.1 to 0.79; different patients barely overlapped. Clonal relatedness tracked neoantigen level, and by trend copy number and mutation load. Repertoire analysis covered CDR3 alone, not CDR1 or CDR2.

The CDR3 covers 13 residues. Germline V CDR1 and CDR2: SGHVS, FNYEAQ. With V trimmed by 6 bases and J by 14 bases, 12 bases remained unmatched. As to this clone: The antigen is undetermined.

The tumor samples were collected prior to definitive surgery or chemotherapy. This receptor was obtained from a human donor with high-grade serous ovarian cancer. Sequenced material: tumor tissue. V gene TRBV7-6 combines with J gene TRBJ2-1; 8 bases are a match to TRBD2. The CDR3 DNA sequence: TGTGCCAGCAGTTCAACGACGACTAGCGACGAGTTCTTC. It is translated as CASSSTTTSDEFF.